Sequencing of this TCR beta chain was carried out in a study of cytomegalovirus exposure and HLA in healthy donors. Vbeta (60) and Jbeta (13) primers were used in the PCR. The assay was immunoSEQ multiplex PCR, and TCRdb's table has in-frame clones only and misses some. This table has more than 100,000 clones, around 78% appearing once. Study-wide results and caveats: Per a later analysis, about 17,000 TCR beta sequences showed association with HLA alleles at 0.05 false discovery rate. In vitro experiments confirmed that a few CMV-associated chains were specific for CMV antigens.

In regard to this clone: What it recognizes is unknown.

The CDR3 is 16 residues long. Germline V gene lookup returns CDR1 SGHRS and CDR2 YFSETQ. Germline trimming cut 2 bases from V and 0 bases from J; bases unmatched to any gene: 2. The chain links TRBV5-1 to TRBJ1-4, with TRBD1 identical over 9 bases. The material sequenced was PBMCs. The sequence was obtained from a woman aged 25 to 45 in good health and CMV-seropositive. CDR3 protein: CASSFDRGATNEKLFF. The CDR3 DNA reads TGCGCCAGCAGCTTTGACAGGGGGGCAACTAATGAAAAACTGTTTTTT.